The 28 T cell receptor beta chains reported below all come from one sample, sequenced in a study of vaccination effects on CD4 cells after COVID-19. Their cognate antigens are unknown. Repertoires were generated with immunoSEQ multiplex PCR, while TCRdb's copy carries only in-frame clones and drops some. The sample has more than 20,000 clones; 75% to 80% are singletons. With the ViraFEST assay, the study expanded antigen-specific CD4+ T cells using viral peptide pools, then sequenced them. Following culture for approximately 11 days, CD4+ T cells were isolated. The person acquired a PCR-confirmed SARS-CoV-2 infection between March and December 2020. Specimen: CD4+ T cells from PBMCs cultured with HCoV-NL63 spike peptides, collected before COVID-19 vaccination. The source is a human donor who had a prior SARS-CoV-2 infection.

The DNA for the CDR3 is TGCGCCAGCAGCCGGAACTTTGGGCAGACAAACACTGAAGCTTTCTTT. Encoded protein: CASSRNFGQTNTEAFF. The V and J genes are TRBV5-1 and TRBJ1-1; no clear D gene. Trimming left V 4 bases short and J 2 bases short, with 18 bases between. The CDR3 sequence is 16 residues long. Germline-derived CDR1 and CDR2 are SGHRS and YFSETQ.

The rearrangement uses TRBV6-5 and TRBJ2-2; D is perhaps TRBD1 (5 bases). This CDR3 is built from 13 residues. Germline values: CDR1 MNHEY, CDR2 SVGAGI. V lost 6 bases and J lost 5, with 10 bases in between. The CDR3 protein is CASRATGTGELFF. DNA of the CDR3: TGTGCCAGCAGAGCTACAGGAACCGGGGAGCTGTTTTTT.

This chain links TRBV7-3 with TRBJ2-3; perhaps TRBD2 as D (7 bases). The CDR3 sequence is 15 residues long. V dropped 7 bases and J dropped 2 bases, with 16 bases sitting between them. In germline, CDR1 is SGHTA, CDR2 FQGTGA. CDR3 coding DNA: TGTGCCAGCACTCTCTCCGGGGGGCCCACAGATACGCAGTATTTT. It specifies CASTLSGGPTDTQYF. Full variable domain (remainder filled in from reference TRBV7-3 and TRBJ2-3): GAGVSQTPSNKVTEKGKYVELRCDPISGHTALYWYRQSLGQGPEFLIYFQGTGAADDSGLPNDRFFAVRPEGSVSTLKIQRTERGDSAVYLCASTLSGGPTDTQYFGPGTRLTVL.

The J gene is TRBJ2-3, the V gene TRBV7-8; perhaps TRBD2 as D (6 bases). Between the trimmed V and J ends, which lost 5 bases and 2 bases, there was a span of 11 bases. Germline V gene data show CDR1 as SGHVS and CDR2 as FQNEAQ. This CDR3 has 14 amino acids. The CDR3 nucleotides read TGTGCCAGCAGCCCGACTAGTACCACAGATACGCAGTATTTT. Translated, it gives CASSPTSTTDTQYF.

The chain's CDR3 is CASSFRLRGGRETQYF. In nucleotides, the CDR3 is TGTGCCAGCAGTTTTCGTCTGCGGGGGGGCCGAGAGACCCAGTACTTC. This sequence joins TRBV5-4 and TRBJ2-5, with 9 positions matching TRBD2. This CDR3 comprises 16 residues. Germline CDR1 SGHNT, CDR2 YYREEE (reference sequence). Trimming at V came to 5 bases and at J to 4 bases, leaving 12 bases not matched to a gene.

The chain employs TRBV14 and TRBJ1-4; perhaps TRBD1 as D (5 bases). The germline V and J ends were trimmed by 9 bases and 8 bases, with 19 bases remaining between them. Germline CDR1 SGHDN, CDR2 FVKESK. The CDR3 contains 14 residues. Here the CDR3 DNA reads TGTGCCAGTAGTCGGCAGGGTCTTCGCGAAAAACTGTTTTTT. Amino acids: CASSRQGLREKLFF. The whole variable domain, remainder taken from reference TRBV14 and TRBJ1-4, is EAGVTQFPSHSVIEKGQTVTLRCDPISGHDNLYWYRRVMGKEIKFLLHFVKESKQDESGMPNNRFLAERTGGTYSTLKVQPAELEDSGVYFCASSRQGLREKLFFGSGTQLSVL.

The sample holds a few counts of this clone. The chain combines TRBV18 with TRBJ2-7, with TRBD2 matching over 7 bases. The CDR3 length is 14 residues. V dropped 3 bases and J dropped 1; count of bases not matched to a gene: 3. Germline V gene data show CDR1 as KGHSH and CDR2 as LQKENI. The CDR3 loop reads CASSPASGSYEQYF. The CDR3 DNA follows: TGTGCCAGCTCACCCGCTAGCGGTTCCTACGAGCAGTACTTC.

The V call is TRBV24-1, the J call TRBJ2-5, with D perhaps TRBD2 (5 bases). The CDR3 runs to 16 residues. CDR1 and CDR2 (germline): KGHDR, SFDVKD. The germline V and J ends were trimmed by 5 bases and 2 bases, with 17 bases remaining between them. The CDR3 region is CATSANTREPQETQYF. The CDR3 DNA sequence: TGTGCCACCAGTGCCAATACACGGGAACCACAAGAGACCCAGTACTTC.

This clone was seen a handful of times. V gene TRBV5-4 combines with J gene TRBJ2-5; D not resolved. Trimming removed 4 bases at V and 0 bases at J, with 7 bases between. Germline-derived CDR1 and CDR2 are SGHNT and YYREEE (reference sequence). The CDR3 extends over 13 amino acids. CDR3 DNA sequence: TGTGCCAGCAGCCGCCGAGACCAAGAGACCCAGTACTTC. Residues: CASSRRDQETQYF.

The chain carries TRBV5-1 and TRBJ2-1; 9 nucleotides align to TRBD2. V trimming: 0 bases; J trimming: 11 bases; junction bases outside the gene matches: 3. Germline V gene lookup returns CDR1 SGHRS and CDR2 YFSETQ. CDR3 length: 13 amino acids. Here the CDR3 DNA reads TGCGCCAGCAGCTTGGGACTAGCGGATAAGCAGTTCTTC. Translation: CASSLGLADKQFF.

The chain is built from TRBV18 and TRBJ2-1; 10 bases are shared with TRBD1. This CDR3 has 14 amino acids. The ends lost 2 bases at V and 7 bases at J; junction bases unmatched: 2. CDR1 is KGHSH and CDR2 is LQKENI in the germline V gene. The CDR3 DNA follows: TGTGCCAGCTCACCAGGGACAGGGGTGAATGAGCAGTTCTTC. Translated, it gives CASSPGTGVNEQFF. The variable domain in full, completed from reference TRBV18 and TRBJ2-1, reads NAGVMQNPRHLVRRRGQEARLRCSPMKGHSHVYWYRQLPEEGLKFMVYLQKENIIDESGMPKERFSAEFPKEGPSILRIQQVVRGDSAAYFCASSPGTGVNEQFFGPGTRLTVL.

J is TRBJ2-3 and V is TRBV3-1 (or the pseudogene TRBV3-2), with D perhaps matching TRBD1 (6 bases). V lost 0 bases and J 8 bases, leaving 6 bases between the germline ends. Germline-derived CDR1 and CDR2 are LGHDT and YNNKEL (reference sequence). The length of the CDR3 is 12 residues. CDR3: CASSQEQGTQYF. The CDR3 coding sequence is TGTGCCAGCAGCCAAGAACAGGGTACGCAGTATTTT.

The chain couples TRBV19 to TRBJ1-5; D is unresolved. CDR1 LNHDA and CDR2 SQIVND come from the germline V gene (reference sequence). The V end lost 1 base, the J end lost 5 bases, and 9 bases lay between the germline ends. The CDR3 covers 14 residues. The CDR3 DNA reads TGTGCCAGTAGTATAGGACACCGAGATCAGCCCCAGCATTTT. As protein: CASSIGHRDQPQHF.

The chain recombines TRBV5-1 with TRBJ2-7; TRBD2 matches at 11 bases. Germline lookup yields CDR1 SGHRS and CDR2 YFSETQ. The ends lost 0 bases at V and 2 bases at J; junction bases unmatched: 10. This CDR3 has 18 amino acids. CDR3 sequence (DNA): TGCGCCAGCAGCTTGGATCTAGCGGGAGGCCTGGCTACCTACGAGCAGTACTTC. It yields the protein CASSLDLAGGLATYEQYF.

The V and J genes are TRBV30 and TRBJ2-7; a weak D match, TRBD1 (7 bases). Trimming cost V 2 bases and J 9 bases, with 17 bases left between them. CDR1 is GTSNPN and CDR2 is SVGIG in the germline V gene (reference sequence). The CDR3 is made up of 13 amino acids. CDR3 sequence reads: CAWSITPGGWQYF. Here the CDR3 DNA reads TGTGCCTGGAGTATAACACCAGGGGGGTGGCAGTACTTC.

This clone was observed once. The chain employs TRBV7-9 and TRBJ1-3, with D unresolved. V lost 3 bases and J lost 4, with 7 bases in between. This CDR3 spans 13 amino acids. Germline CDR1 SEHNR, CDR2 FQNEAQ (reference sequence). In nucleotides, the CDR3 is TGTGCCAGCAGCTTCGGGGTCGGAAACACCATATATTTT. Protein: CASSFGVGNTIYF.

The chain uses TRBV19 and TRBJ2-7, with D possibly matching TRBD2 (6 bases). The V gene's germline CDR1 is LNHDA and CDR2 SQIVND (reference sequence). Between the trimmed V and J ends, which lost 6 bases and 5 bases, there was a span of 17 bases. The CDR3 is made up of 14 amino acids. The chain's CDR3 is CASRRRGSGNEQYF. The CDR3 DNA reads TGTGCCAGTAGACGTCGGGGGAGTGGAAACGAGCAGTACTTC.

This clone has more than one count but fewer than ten. This rearrangement joins TRBV7-3 to TRBJ1-1; D unresolved. This CDR3 has 13 residues. V lost 4 bases and J lost 1, with 7 bases in between. The germline gives CDR1 SGHTA, CDR2 FQGTGA. The CDR3 nucleotides read TGTGCCAGCAGCTCGGGATCGAACACTGAAGCTTTCTTT. The encoded protein is CASSSGSNTEAFF.

This chain uses TRBV30 with TRBJ1-4; 10 positions agree with TRBD1. The CDR3 consists of 13 residues. J lost 8 bases, V lost 7 bases, and 7 bases had no gene match. In germline, CDR1 is GTSNPN, CDR2 SVGIG (reference sequence). The CDR3: CAYEGQGREKLFF. The CDR3 DNA is TGTGCCTACGAGGGACAGGGGCGAGAAAAACTGTTTTTT.

The chain links TRBV11-2 to TRBJ2-1, with D unclear. Germline CDR1 is SGHAT and CDR2 is FQNNGV. V was clipped by 1 base and J by 0 bases, with 4 bases between them. CDR3 length: 14 residues. CDR3 sequence reads: CASSLGSSYNEQFF. For the CDR3, the DNA is TGTGCCAGCAGCTTAGGTAGCTCCTACAATGAGCAGTTCTTC.

V and J are TRBV28 and TRBJ2-7, with D possibly TRBD2 on 6 matching bases. The CDR3 length is 18 residues. Germline CDR1 and CDR2: MDHEN and SYDVKM. V lost 5 bases to trimming and J lost 4 bases, with 27 bases between them. This CDR3 is CASSPPDTRTTGTYEQYF. The CDR3 region has the DNA TGTGCCAGCAGTCCACCCGACACCCGGACTACCGGGACGTACGAGCAGTACTTC.

The V call is TRBV11-2, the J call TRBJ1-5; D gene ambiguous. Germline CDR1 and CDR2: SGHAT and FQNNGV. The length of the CDR3 is 15 residues. V shed 5 bases and J shed 6 bases, with 17 bases lying between them. The CDR3 nucleotides read TGTGCCAGCAGCCCCTCCTCGGGTTTCGGTCAGCCCCAGCATTTT. Translating gives CASSPSSGFGQPQHF.

By share of the sample, this clone is medium-sized. For the CDR3, the DNA is TGCGCCAGCAGCAGGGACACACAAGAGACCCAGTACTTC. Translating it yields CASSRDTQETQYF. This chain uses TRBV5-1 with TRBJ2-5, with D possibly TRBD1 on 6 matching bases. Germline V gene lookup returns CDR1 SGHRS and CDR2 YFSETQ. V shed 4 bases and J shed 2 bases, with 9 bases lying between them. The CDR3 spans 13 residues.

The gene calls are TRBV5-1 and TRBJ2-3; TRBD2 matches at 11 bases. In germline, CDR1 is SGHRS, CDR2 YFSETQ. The CDR3 extends over 17 amino acids. V gave up 2 bases and J gave up 4 bases; unmatched junction bases: 9. CDR3: CASSLLASGGQSDTQYF. DNA for the CDR3: TGCGCCAGCAGCTTATTGGCTAGCGGGGGGCAGTCAGATACGCAGTATTTT. The whole variable domain, remainder taken from reference TRBV5-1 and TRBJ2-3, is KAGVTQTPRYLIKTRGQQVTLSCSPISGHRSVSWYQQTPGQGLQFLFEYFSETQRNKGNFPGRFSGRQFSNSRSEMNVSTLELGDSALYLCASSLLASGGQSDTQYFGPGTRLTVL.

J is TRBJ2-3 and V is TRBV6-2 or TRBV6-3, with a tentative D call TRBD2 (6 bases). The length of the CDR3 is 14 residues. The ends were cut back, 6 bases at V and 2 bases at J, with 12 bases in the middle. Germline V gene lookup returns CDR1 MNHEY and CDR2 SVGEGT. The DNA of the CDR3 is TGTGCCAGCAGCAGACTAGGCCCCACAGATACGCAGTATTTT. Protein sequence: CASSRLGPTDTQYF.

V is TRBV7-8 and J is TRBJ2-1, with 9 nucleotides matching TRBD1. This CDR3 is built from 13 residues. V lost 5 bases, J lost 10 bases, and 6 bases stayed unmatched. Germline loops: CDR1 SGHVS, CDR2 FQNEAQ. The CDR3 here is CASSPRTGEEQFF. In DNA, the CDR3 is TGTGCCAGCAGCCCCCGGACAGGGGAAGAGCAGTTCTTC.

The J gene is TRBJ2-3, the V gene TRBV18, with TRBD2 matching 7 bases. Per the germline V gene, CDR1 is KGHSH and CDR2 is LQKENI. This CDR3 has 16 residues. Unmatched junction bases numbered 5, after V lost 0 bases and J lost 2 bases. The CDR3 DNA is TGTGCCAGCTCACCACCACCTAGCGGATACACAGATACGCAGTATTTT. This gives the protein CASSPPPSGYTDTQYF. The complete variable domain, with remaining parts taken from reference TRBV18 and TRBJ2-3, reads NAGVMQNPRHLVRRRGQEARLRCSPMKGHSHVYWYRQLPEEGLKFMVYLQKENIIDESGMPKERFSAEFPKEGPSILRIQQVVRGDSAAYFCASSPPPSGYTDTQYFGPGTRLTVL.

This chain connects TRBV2 to TRBJ2-7, with a weak D call TRBD1 (6 bases). V was clipped by 6 bases and J by 4 bases, with 16 bases between them. From germline, CDR1 is SNHLY and CDR2 FYNNEI. This CDR3 contains 14 residues. The CDR3: CASRAGQLAYEQYF. The CDR3 bases are TGTGCCAGCAGGGCTGGACAGCTGGCTTACGAGCAGTACTTC.